Each of the 17 T cell receptor beta chains below was sequenced from the same sample in a study of cytomegalovirus exposure and HLA in healthy donors. PCR amplification relied on 60 Vbeta primers (plus 13 Jbeta primers). Measured with immunoSEQ multiplex PCR; TCRdb has only the in-frame clones, and not every one. The sample lists about 160,000 clones, approximately 84% seen once, with 1% to 1.5% in the top ten. Sequenced: PBMCs. The receptors here all came from a man aged 50-60 years in good health and CMV-seropositive.

The V gene is TRBV6-1, the J gene TRBJ2-1, with 9 bases that match TRBD1. This CDR3 spans 16 amino acids. Germline CDR1 reads MNHNS; CDR2 reads SASEGT. The V segment lost 3 bases and the J segment 2 bases; nucleotides outside the gene matches: 5. CDR3 DNA: TGTGCCAGCAGTGAGATTTGGACAGGGGCCTACAATGAGCAGTTCTTC. It is translated as CASSEIWTGAYNEQFF.

The rearrangement uses TRBV14 and TRBJ2-5; perhaps TRBD2 as D (6 bases). V lost 5 bases and J 2 bases, leaving 9 bases between the germline ends. Germline V lookup: CDR1 SGHDN, CDR2 FVKESK. The CDR3 totals 13 residues. The CDR3 reads CASSAGLQETQYF. CDR3 DNA: TGTGCCAGCAGCGCGGGGTTGCAAGAGACCCAGTACTTC.

This chain joins TRBV27 and TRBJ1-6; possible D gene TRBD1, 6 bases. This CDR3 has 16 amino acids. Trimming removed 3 bases at V and 0 bases at J, with 9 bases between. CDR1 and CDR2 from the germline V gene are MNHEY and SMNVEV (reference sequence). The CDR3 region has the DNA TGTGCCAGCAGTTTCGACAGGAGCTCCTATAATTCACCCCTCCACTTT. Residues: CASSFDRSSYNSPLHF.

The chain combines TRBV7-9 with TRBJ1-5, with TRBD1 matching over 7 bases. Germline CDR1 is SEHNR and CDR2 is FQNEAQ (reference sequence). J was trimmed by 2 bases and V by 2 bases; bases with no gene match: 0. There are 14 residues in the CDR3. CDR3 loop: CASSLTGGNQPQHF. In DNA, the CDR3 is TGTGCCAGCAGCTTAACAGGGGGCAATCAGCCCCAGCATTTT.

The chain is built from TRBV27 and TRBJ2-7, with no clear D. Germline-derived CDR1 and CDR2 are MNHEY and SMNVEV (reference sequence). V shed 5 bases and J shed 4 bases, with 12 bases lying between them. The CDR3 consists of 13 residues. The chain's CDR3 is CASSPSGTYEQYF. DNA for the CDR3: TGTGCCAGCAGTCCTTCAGGAACGTACGAGCAGTACTTC.

This clone showed up just once. This sequence joins TRBV4-2 and TRBJ2-2; TRBD2 matches at 7 bases. Germline values: CDR1 LGHNA, CDR2 YNFKEQ. The CDR3 totals 16 residues. Trimming cost V 0 bases and J 1 base; bases outside gene matches: 2. The DNA of the CDR3 is TGTGCCAGCAGCCAAGATTCTAGCGGGAACACCGGGGAGCTGTTTTTT. Translation: CASSQDSSGNTGELFF.

The table lists this clone with a few counts. This sequence joins TRBV28 and TRBJ1-1, with 9 bases that match TRBD1. Trimming took 6 bases from V and 6 from J; bases not matched to a gene: 11. The CDR3 spans 15 residues. Germline-derived CDR1 and CDR2 are MDHEN and SYDVKM. The CDR3 DNA reads as TGTGCCAGCAGCCGCCGGACAGGGGAGGGTCCTGAAGCTTTCTTT. Amino acid sequence: CASSRRTGEGPEAFF.

The chain employs TRBV9 and TRBJ1-5, with 10 bases aligning to TRBD1. This CDR3 is built from 16 residues. The V segment lost 0 bases and the J segment 3 bases; nucleotides outside the gene matches: 3. Germline CDR1 and CDR2: SGDLS and YYNGEE. CDR3: CASSVGTGGSNQPQHF. The CDR3 nucleotides read TGTGCCAGCAGCGTAGGGACAGGGGGATCCAATCAGCCCCAGCATTTT.

To note about this clone: A read error may account for a junction end that differs from germline. V usage is TRBV18 and J usage is TRBJ1-5, with 8 bases fitting TRBD1. This CDR3 has 14 amino acids. CDR1 and CDR2 from the germline V gene are KGHSH and LQKENI. CDR3 DNA sequence: TGTGCCAGCGATCGACAGGGGTCTAATCAGCCCCGGCATTTT. This sequence encodes CASDRQGSNQPRHF.

This clone was counted once. This rearrangement joins TRBV5-6 to TRBJ2-7, with 11 bases fitting TRBD1. Losses at the gene ends were 2 bases for V and 3 bases for J; bases not matched to a gene: 7. Germline V gene data show CDR1 as SGHDT and CDR2 as YYEEEE. The CDR3 length is 16 residues. CDR3: CASSLFGTGGNYEQYF. For the CDR3, the DNA is TGTGCCAGCAGCTTATTTGGGACAGGGGGAAACTACGAGCAGTACTTC. The full variable domain, with the rest looked up from reference TRBV5-6 and TRBJ2-7, is DAGVTQSPTHLIKTRGQQVTLRCSPKSGHDTVSWYQQALGQGPQFIFQYYEEEERQRGNFPDRFSGHQFPNYSSELNVNALLLGDSALYLCASSLFGTGGNYEQYFGPGTRLTVT.

J is TRBJ1-4 and V is TRBV7-2; D not resolved. Per germline, CDR1 SGHTA and CDR2 FQGNSA. The length of the CDR3 is 17 residues. Trimming removed 4 bases from V and 2 bases from J, with 17 bases in between. The CDR3 here is CASSWSLRGRTNEKLFF. The CDR3 DNA reads TGTGCCAGCAGCTGGTCTTTGAGAGGGCGGACTAATGAAAAACTGTTTTTT.

The V call is TRBV11-3, the J call TRBJ1-2; 8 nucleotides line up with TRBD1. The CDR3 extends over 17 amino acids. Trimming removed 4 bases from V and 7 bases from J; junction bases left unmatched: 17. The germline V gene has CDR1 SGHNT and CDR2 YENEEA. The CDR3 nucleotides read TGTGCCAGCAGCTCAGGGGGCGATCCGGACAAACATAGTGGCTACACCTTC. Amino acid sequence: CASSSGGDPDKHSGYTF.

This clone appeared a few times. This chain connects TRBV2 to TRBJ2-7, with 9 positions matching TRBD1. The CDR3 spans 16 residues. With V trimmed by 2 bases and J by 2 bases, 7 bases remained unmatched. Germline V gene sequence: CDR1 SNHLY, CDR2 FYNNEI. CDR3 nucleotides: TGTGCCAGCAGTGAATGGGCACAGGGGGCGGCCTACGAGCAGTACTTC. Its translation: CASSEWAQGAAYEQYF.

The chain employs TRBV7-6 and TRBJ2-1; TRBD2 is a possible D gene (5 bases). Trimming left V 5 bases short and J 3 bases short, with 17 bases between. CDR3 length equals 16 residues. Per the germline V gene, CDR1 is SGHVS and CDR2 is FNYEAQ. CDR3 region: CASSRSGVTNYNEQFF. The CDR3, as DNA: TGTGCCAGCAGCCGGAGTGGGGTGACTAACTACAATGAGCAGTTCTTC.

This chain links TRBV18 with TRBJ2-5, with 8 bases aligning to TRBD2. Germline assignment: CDR1 KGHSH and CDR2 LQKENI. Trimming removed 3 bases from V and 1 base from J; junction bases left unmatched: 7. The CDR3 sequence is 16 residues long. CDR3 amino acids: CASSPAGLVPQETQYF. CDR3 nucleotides: TGTGCCAGCTCACCCGCGGGACTAGTGCCCCAAGAGACCCAGTACTTC. Combining the CDR3 with reference TRBV18 and TRBJ2-5 gives the whole variable domain NAGVMQNPRHLVRRRGQEARLRCSPMKGHSHVYWYRQLPEEGLKFMVYLQKENIIDESGMPKERFSAEFPKEGPSILRIQQVVRGDSAAYFCASSPAGLVPQETQYFGPGTRLLVL.

This chain joins TRBV29-1 and TRBJ1-2; TRBD1 matches 8 bases. CDR1 and CDR2 from the germline V gene are SQVTM and ANQGSEA. This CDR3 is 11 amino acids long. Unmatched junction bases numbered 0, after V lost 5 bases and J lost 4 bases. DNA for the CDR3: TGCAGCGTTACAGGGGGCTATGGCTACACCTTC. It is translated as CSVTGGYGYTF.

The chain recombines TRBV2 with TRBJ1-1, with D tentatively TRBD1 (5 bases). The CDR3 covers 11 residues. From germline, CDR1 is SNHLY and CDR2 FYNNEI. Deletions cut 6 bases from V and 8 bases from J, with 10 bases between. This CDR3 reads CASRIDSEAFF. DNA for the CDR3: TGTGCCAGCAGAATAGACAGCGAAGCTTTCTTT.